This T cell receptor beta chain was captured in a study of cytomegalovirus exposure and HLA in healthy donors. Findings and caveats of the study: CMV antigen specificity of a few CMV-associated chains was confirmed in vitro. There was a cluster of highly shared sequence variants that was likely a sequencing artifact. Associated with cytomegalovirus, according to the listing, were 150 to 200 TCR beta chains. V- and J-gene trimming in TCR beta was tied to a missense DCLRE1C variant by an analysis performed later.

On this clone itself: Antigen unknown.

Germline V gene data show CDR1 as SQVTM and CDR2 as ANQGSEA. The V gene lost 7 bases and the J gene lost 8 bases, with 14 bases spanning the gap. This CDR3 has 12 amino acids. The PCR was carried out with 60 Vbeta primers and 13 Jbeta primers. The table came from immunoSEQ multiplex PCR; TCRdb's copy has only in-frame clones and leaves some out. Among 180,000 or so clones listed, roughly 82% were seen once. The receptor comes from a man aged 40-49 years in good health and CMV-seronegative. This chain connects TRBV29-1 to TRBJ1-4; D unclear. What was sequenced was PBMCs. The CDR3 coding sequence is TGCAGCGCACGGGATCCCAACGAAAAACTGTTTTTT. It codes for CSARDPNEKLFF.